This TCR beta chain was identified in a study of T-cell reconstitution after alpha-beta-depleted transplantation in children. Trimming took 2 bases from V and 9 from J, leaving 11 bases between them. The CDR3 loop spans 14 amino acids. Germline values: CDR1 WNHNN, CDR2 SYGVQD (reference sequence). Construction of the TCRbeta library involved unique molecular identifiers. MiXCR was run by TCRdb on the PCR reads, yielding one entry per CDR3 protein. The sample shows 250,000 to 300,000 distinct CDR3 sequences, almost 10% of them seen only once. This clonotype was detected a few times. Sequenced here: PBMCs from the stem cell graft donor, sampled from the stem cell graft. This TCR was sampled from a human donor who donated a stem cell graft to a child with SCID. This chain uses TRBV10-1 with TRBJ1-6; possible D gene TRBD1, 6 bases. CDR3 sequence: CASSEEGGGSPLHF. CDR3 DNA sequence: TGCGCCAGCAGTGAGGAAGGAGGGGGTTCACCCCTCCACTTT.